Below, one T cell receptor beta chain is given with its context. CDR1 and CDR2 from the germline V gene are SGHRS and YFSETQ. This CDR3 comprises 17 residues. The ends were cut back, 1 base at V and 0 bases at J, with 13 bases in the middle. Profiling relied on immunoSEQ multiplex PCR, and the TCRdb table lists in-frame clones only, not all of them. Counted here are 150,000 to 200,000 clones, roughly 93% occurring once; the ten biggest clones make up approximately 2.4%. This sample stems from a study of blood T cell repertoires in COVID-19. The TCR comes from a man aged 18 to 30 with acute or convalescent COVID-19. This sequence joins TRBV5-1 and TRBJ1-4, with D uncertain. Sample: peripheral blood. Written as DNA, the CDR3 is TGCGCCAGCAGCTTGACCCCGGTCCCGGCAACTAATGAAAAACTGTTTTTT. As protein: CASSLTPVPATNEKLFF.